This T cell receptor (beta chain) was observed in a study of blood T cell repertoires in COVID-19. Study-wide background: Material from acute and convalescent COVID-19 was sourced from the United States, Italy and Spain. From T cells, B-cell-depleted T cells, or PBMCs came the material, which was cDNA or gDNA.

V lost 2 bases, J lost 2 bases, and 14 bases lay in between. The germline CDR1 and CDR2 sequences are MDHEN and SYDVKM. This CDR3 comprises 16 residues. As handled by the study authors: The assay estimated nucleated cells by amplifying reference gene primers. Using immunoSEQ multiplex PCR, the repertoire was profiled, and TCRdb retains in-frame clones only, with some absent. That table supplies the V and J calls and clone size; D and trimming were determined from the DNA. The profile shows more than 60,000 clones, around 89% of them singletons. The clonotype originates from a man aged 45 to 65 with acute or convalescent COVID-19. Sequencing input: peripheral blood. This sequence joins TRBV28 and TRBJ2-3; D may be TRBD2 (6 bases). CDR3 sequence: CASSLKGLGYTDTQYF. CDR3 DNA: TGTGCCAGCAGTTTAAAGGGACTGGGGTACACAGATACGCAGTATTTT.